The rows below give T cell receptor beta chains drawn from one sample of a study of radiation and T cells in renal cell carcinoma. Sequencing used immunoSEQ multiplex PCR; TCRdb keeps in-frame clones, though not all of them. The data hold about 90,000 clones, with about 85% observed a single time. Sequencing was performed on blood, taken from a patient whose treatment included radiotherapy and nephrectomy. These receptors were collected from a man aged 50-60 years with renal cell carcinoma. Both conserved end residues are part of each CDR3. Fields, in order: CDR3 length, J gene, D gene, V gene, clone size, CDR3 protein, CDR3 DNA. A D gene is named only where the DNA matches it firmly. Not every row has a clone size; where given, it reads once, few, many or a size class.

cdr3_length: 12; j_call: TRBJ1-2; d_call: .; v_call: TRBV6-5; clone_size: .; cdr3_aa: CASTKAGLGYTF; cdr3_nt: TGTGCCAGCACTAAGGCAGGGTTAGGCTACACCTTC
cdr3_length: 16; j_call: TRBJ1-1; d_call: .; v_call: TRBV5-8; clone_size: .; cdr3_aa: CASSLEVLLGSTEAFF; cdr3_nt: TGTGCCAGCAGCTTGGAGGTTCTCTTGGGGAGCACTGAAGCTTTCTTT
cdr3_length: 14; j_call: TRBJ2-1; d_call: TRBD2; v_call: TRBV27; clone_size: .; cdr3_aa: CASSFGLADNEQFF; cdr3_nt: TGTGCCAGCAGTTTCGGACTAGCGGACAATGAGCAGTTCTTC
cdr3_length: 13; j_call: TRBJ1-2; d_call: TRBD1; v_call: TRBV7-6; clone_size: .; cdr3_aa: CASSNTGVMGYTF; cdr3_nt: TGTGCCAGCAGCAATACAGGGGTTATGGGCTACACCTTC
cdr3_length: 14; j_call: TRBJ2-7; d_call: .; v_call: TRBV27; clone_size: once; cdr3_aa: CASSPYTGSYEQYF; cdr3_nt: TGTGCCAGCAGTCCCTACACAGGGTCCTACGAGCAGTACTTC
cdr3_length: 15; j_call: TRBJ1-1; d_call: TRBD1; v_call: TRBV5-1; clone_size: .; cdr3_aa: CASRTTQGAGTEAFF; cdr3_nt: TGCGCCAGCAGGACAACACAGGGGGCTGGCACTGAAGCTTTCTTT
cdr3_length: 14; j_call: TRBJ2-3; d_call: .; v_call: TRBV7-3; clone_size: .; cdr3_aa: CASSLGGATDTQYF; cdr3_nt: TGTGCCAGCAGCTTAGGGGGGGCTACAGATACGCAGTATTTT
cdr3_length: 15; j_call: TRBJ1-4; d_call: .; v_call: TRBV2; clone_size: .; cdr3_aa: CASSPTLGGEEKLFF; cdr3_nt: TGTGCCAGCAGTCCCACACTCGGGGGAGAGGAAAAACTGTTTTTT
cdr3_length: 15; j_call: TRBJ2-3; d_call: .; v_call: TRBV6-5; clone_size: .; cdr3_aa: CASSYQVGGTDTQYF; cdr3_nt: TGTGCCAGCAGTTACCAGGTCGGGGGCACAGATACGCAGTATTTT
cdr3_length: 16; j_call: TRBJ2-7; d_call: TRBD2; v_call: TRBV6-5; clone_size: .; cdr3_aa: CASSSGGSIPSYEQYF; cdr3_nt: TGTGCCAGCAGTTCGGGCGGGAGCATCCCTTCCTACGAGCAGTACTTC
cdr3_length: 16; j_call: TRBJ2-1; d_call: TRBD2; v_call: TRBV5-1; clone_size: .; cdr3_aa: CASSQMQREAHNEQFF; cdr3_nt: TGCGCCAGCAGCCAAATGCAGCGGGAGGCCCACAATGAGCAGTTCTTC
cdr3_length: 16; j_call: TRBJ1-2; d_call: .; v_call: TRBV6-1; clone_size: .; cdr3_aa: CASSEGVGGASYGYTF; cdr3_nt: TGTGCCAGCAGTGAAGGGGTGGGGGGCGCAAGCTATGGCTACACCTTC
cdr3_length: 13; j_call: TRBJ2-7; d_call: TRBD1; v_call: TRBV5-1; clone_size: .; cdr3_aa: CASNRDRTYEQYF; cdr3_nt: TGCGCCAGCAACCGGGACAGAACCTACGAGCAGTACTTC
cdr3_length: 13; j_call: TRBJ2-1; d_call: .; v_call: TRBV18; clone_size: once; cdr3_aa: CASSPPSYNEQFF; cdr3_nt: TGTGCCAGCTCACCACCCTCCTACAATGAGCAGTTCTTC
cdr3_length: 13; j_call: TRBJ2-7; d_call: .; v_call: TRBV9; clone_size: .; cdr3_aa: CASSADREEEQYF; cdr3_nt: TGTGCCAGCAGCGCCGACAGGGAGGAAGAGCAGTACTTC
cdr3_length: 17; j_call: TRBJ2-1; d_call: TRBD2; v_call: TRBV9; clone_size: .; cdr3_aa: CASSEGTSGGTYNEQFF; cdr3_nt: TGTGCCAGCAGCGAGGGGACTAGCGGGGGAACATACAATGAGCAGTTCTTC
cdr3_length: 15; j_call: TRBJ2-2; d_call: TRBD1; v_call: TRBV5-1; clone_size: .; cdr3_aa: CASSTGGADTGELFF; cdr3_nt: TGCGCCAGCAGTACAGGGGGCGCGGACACCGGGGAGCTGTTTTTT
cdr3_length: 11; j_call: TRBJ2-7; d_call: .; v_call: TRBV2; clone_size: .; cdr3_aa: CASSSWTDQYF; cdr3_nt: TGTGCCAGCAGCTCTTGGACCGACCAGTACTTC
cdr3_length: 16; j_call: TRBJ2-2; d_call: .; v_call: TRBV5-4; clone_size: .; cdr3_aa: CASSPGAGSYTGELFF; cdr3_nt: TGTGCCAGCAGCCCGGGGGCAGGCTCGTACACCGGGGAGCTGTTTTTT
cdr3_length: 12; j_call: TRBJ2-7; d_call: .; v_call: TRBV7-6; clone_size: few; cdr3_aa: CASSYRDHEQYF; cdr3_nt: TGTGCCAGCAGCTACAGGGACCACGAGCAGTACTTC
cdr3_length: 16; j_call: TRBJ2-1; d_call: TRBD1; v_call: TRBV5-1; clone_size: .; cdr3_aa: CASSWLPGQGNNEQFF; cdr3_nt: TGCGCCAGCAGCTGGCTCCCGGGACAGGGAAACAATGAGCAGTTCTTC